Listed below are T cell receptor beta chains from one sample, sequenced in a study of blood T cell repertoires in COVID-19. Repertoires were generated with immunoSEQ multiplex PCR, while TCRdb's copy carries only in-frame clones and drops some. Here the sample spans 90,000 to 150,000 clones, roughly three quarters being singletons. Specimen: peripheral blood. These receptors were collected from a human donor in a cohort sampled during active COVID-19. Both conserved end residues are part of each CDR3. Each record gives: CDR3 protein, CDR3 DNA, V gene, CDR3 length, clone size, J gene, D gene. D genes are given only for firm matches. Only part of the rows carry a size: once, few, many, or a class if the clone is expanded.

CDR3: CASSWQGQLPNTEAFF
DNA: TGTGCCAGCAGTTGGCAAGGACAATTACCGAACACTGAAGCTTTCTTT
V: TRBV28
length: 16
size: -
J: TRBJ1-1
D: -

CDR3: CASSRDRGFTEAFF
DNA: TGTGCCAGCAGTCGGGACAGGGGGTTCACTGAAGCTTTCTTT
V: TRBV28
length: 14
size: -
J: TRBJ1-1
D: TRBD1

CDR3: CASSAGPAVSGANVLTF
DNA: TGTGCCAGCAGCGCCGGCCCGGCGGTATCTGGGGCCAACGTCCTGACTTTC
V: TRBV7-8
length: 17
size: -
J: TRBJ2-6
D: -

CDR3: CASSGPKQINTEAFF
DNA: TGTGCCAGCAGTGGGCCGAAACAGATTAACACTGAAGCTTTCTTT
V: TRBV25-1
length: 15
size: -
J: TRBJ1-1
D: -

CDR3: CASRTRDRDFNNSPLHF
DNA: TGTGCCAGCAGGACCCGGGACAGGGATTTTAATAATTCACCCCTCCACTTT
V: TRBV27
length: 17
size: -
J: TRBJ1-6
D: TRBD1

CDR3: CASSSGSLGNTIYF
DNA: TGTGCCAGCAGTTCCGGGAGCCTAGGAAACACCATATATTTT
V: TRBV28
length: 14
size: -
J: TRBJ1-3
D: -

CDR3: CASSLSGVAGYNEQFF
DNA: TGTGCCAGCAGTTTATCAGGAGTAGCGGGGTACAATGAGCAGTTCTTC
V: TRBV27
length: 16
size: -
J: TRBJ2-1
D: TRBD2

CDR3: CASTGTGWYEQYF
DNA: TGTGCCAGCACCGGGACAGGGTGGTACGAGCAGTACTTC
V: TRBV28
length: 13
size: -
J: TRBJ2-7
D: TRBD1

CDR3: CASSLSQQGNEQFF
DNA: TGTGCCAGCAGTTTATCGCAACAGGGCAATGAGCAGTTCTTC
V: TRBV27
length: 14
size: -
J: TRBJ2-1
D: -

CDR3: CASSQDYRENQPQHF
DNA: TGTGCCAGCAGCCAAGATTACAGGGAAAATCAGCCCCAGCATTTT
V: TRBV3-1/TRBV3-2
length: 15
size: -
J: TRBJ1-5
D: -

CDR3: CATSSLGTGDEKLFF
DNA: TGTGCCACCAGCAGCCTAGGGACAGGGGATGAAAAACTGTTTTTT
V: TRBV15
length: 15
size: few
J: TRBJ1-4
D: TRBD1

CDR3: CASSQDRQGRSYNEQFF
DNA: TGTGCCAGCAGCCAAGATCGCCAGGGCCGGTCCTACAATGAGCAGTTCTTC
V: TRBV14
length: 17
size: -
J: TRBJ2-1
D: -

CDR3: CASSTAAGTYEQYF
DNA: TGTGCCAGTAGTACCGCGGCGGGGACCTACGAGCAGTACTTC
V: TRBV19
length: 14
size: once
J: TRBJ2-7
D: -

CDR3: CASRIVGPSGANVLTF
DNA: TGTGCCAGCAGGATAGTTGGGCCTTCTGGGGCCAACGTCCTGACTTTC
V: TRBV2
length: 16
size: few
J: TRBJ2-6
D: -

CDR3: CASSTHPRPQGNYGYTF
DNA: TGTGCCAGCAGTACCCACCCCAGGCCCCAGGGCAACTATGGCTACACCTTC
V: TRBV27
length: 17
size: -
J: TRBJ1-2
D: -

CDR3: CSFRYNEQFF
DNA: TGCAGCTTCAGATACAATGAGCAGTTCTTC
V: TRBV29-1
length: 10
size: -
J: TRBJ2-1
D: -

CDR3: CSVPTGGGNTEAFF
DNA: TGCAGCGTTCCGACAGGGGGCGGGAACACTGAAGCTTTCTTT
V: TRBV29-1
length: 14
size: -
J: TRBJ1-1
D: TRBD1

CDR3: CASSEGPYSNQPQHF
DNA: TGTGCCAGCAGTGAAGGGCCTTATAGCAATCAGCCCCAGCATTTT
V: TRBV2
length: 15
size: -
J: TRBJ1-5
D: -

CDR3: CAISESRAGQVAYEQYF
DNA: TGTGCCATCAGTGAGTCGAGGGCGGGACAGGTAGCCTACGAGCAGTACTTC
V: TRBV10-3
length: 17
size: -
J: TRBJ2-7
D: TRBD1

CDR3: CASSASTYEQYF
DNA: TGTGCCAGCAGTGCTTCTACCTACGAGCAGTACTTC
V: TRBV2
length: 12
size: -
J: TRBJ2-7
D: -

CDR3: CASRLRTGSNTEAFF
DNA: TGTGCCAGCAGACTCCGGACAGGATCGAACACTGAAGCTTTCTTT
V: TRBV6-6
length: 15
size: -
J: TRBJ1-1
D: TRBD1

CDR3: CSVSLRQGSADTQYF
DNA: TGCAGCGTTTCCCTGAGACAGGGATCCGCAGATACGCAGTATTTT
V: TRBV29-1
length: 15
size: -
J: TRBJ2-3
D: TRBD1

CDR3: CASSLDRFYEQYF
DNA: TGTGCCAGCAGCTTAGATCGGTTCTACGAGCAGTACTTC
V: TRBV11-3
length: 13
size: -
J: TRBJ2-7
D: -

CDR3: CASSESRQYIDNEQFF
DNA: TGCGCCAGCAGTGAGTCGAGGCAGTACATCGACAATGAGCAGTTCTTC
V: TRBV10-2
length: 16
size: -
J: TRBJ2-1
D: -